This record looks at one T cell receptor (beta chain) sequence and its context. The data originate from a study of T cell responses to AZD1222 COVID-19 vaccine. The CDR3 totals 13 residues. V lost 3 bases and J lost 7, with 9 bases in between. Libraries were prepared by immunoSEQ multiplex PCR; TCRdb keeps only in-frame clonotypes and omits some of them. The data contain about 150,000 clones, roughly 92% of them singletons. The chain carries TRBV12-3 or TRBV12-4 and TRBJ1-4; D not certain. The receptor comes from an adult in good health. The material sequenced was peripheral blood, taken on day 0 of AZD1222 vaccination. The CDR3 nucleotides read TGTGCCAGCAGTTTGCGGGGAGCTGAAAAACTGTTTTTT. Translation gives CASSLRGAEKLFF.